This T cell receptor beta chain was recorded in a study of CD8+ T cells in alopecia areata. Sequencing templates came from extracted RNA that was reverse transcribed into cDNA. Measured with immunoSEQ multiplex PCR; TCRdb has only the in-frame clones, and not every one. This table has about 190,000 clones, roughly 60% appearing once. The treatment: oral pan-JAK inhibitor, 5-10 mg twice daily. Punch biopsies of lesional scalp, plus peripheral blood, were taken from alopecia areata patients. After removal of 3 bases from V and 2 bases from J, the junction contained 1 base not matched to a gene. The CDR3 is made up of 13 amino acids. CDR1 is GTSNPN, CDR2 SVGIG, per germline (reference sequence). General study points: In scalp and blood during tofacitinib, many expanded lesional clones persisted.

On this clone itself: What it binds is not known.

The gene calls are TRBV30 and TRBJ2-5; 9 bases fit TRBD2. The sample was CD4+ T cells sorted from blood, taken around week 49, from a patient treated with tofacitinib. This receptor was taken from a human donor with alopecia areata. The CDR3 loop is CAWSAGGQETQYF. The CDR3 region has the DNA TGTGCCTGGAGCGCGGGGGGGCAAGAGACCCAGTACTTC.